This T cell receptor (beta chain) was sequenced for a study of tumor and adjacent non-tumor tissue in lung cancer. Study-level background: Aged 31 to 76 years, patients included 10 men and five or six women with stage I to III disease. Study-level findings and limits: Shorter survival was associated with higher TCR diversity in tumors. Tumor repertoires had a smaller top 100 clone share than normal lung. Tumor tissue had significantly higher TCR diversity than normal lung.

No cell sorting was done before RNA was extracted from the tissue. A modified ARM-PCR protocol with three rounds of nested PCR amplified TCRbeta. Each CDR3 protein is one row after TCRdb ran MiXCR on the multiplex PCR reads. The table lists tens of thousands of distinct CDR3 sequences, around 73% of them singletons. Worth noting for this clonotype: The antigen is not known. A read error may produce the germline difference seen at one junction end.

The CDR3 sequence is 13 residues long. In germline, CDR1 is WNHNN, CDR2 SYGVQD (reference sequence). Source material: lung tumor tissue. This clonotype originated in a man between 60 and 75 years old with non-small cell lung cancer. The chain recombines TRBV10-1 with TRBJ1-5; perhaps TRBD1 as D (5 bases). The CDR3 bases are TGTGCCGGGGCCTGGAACGGGAATCAGCCCCAGCATTTT. Translation gives CAGAWNGNQPQHF.